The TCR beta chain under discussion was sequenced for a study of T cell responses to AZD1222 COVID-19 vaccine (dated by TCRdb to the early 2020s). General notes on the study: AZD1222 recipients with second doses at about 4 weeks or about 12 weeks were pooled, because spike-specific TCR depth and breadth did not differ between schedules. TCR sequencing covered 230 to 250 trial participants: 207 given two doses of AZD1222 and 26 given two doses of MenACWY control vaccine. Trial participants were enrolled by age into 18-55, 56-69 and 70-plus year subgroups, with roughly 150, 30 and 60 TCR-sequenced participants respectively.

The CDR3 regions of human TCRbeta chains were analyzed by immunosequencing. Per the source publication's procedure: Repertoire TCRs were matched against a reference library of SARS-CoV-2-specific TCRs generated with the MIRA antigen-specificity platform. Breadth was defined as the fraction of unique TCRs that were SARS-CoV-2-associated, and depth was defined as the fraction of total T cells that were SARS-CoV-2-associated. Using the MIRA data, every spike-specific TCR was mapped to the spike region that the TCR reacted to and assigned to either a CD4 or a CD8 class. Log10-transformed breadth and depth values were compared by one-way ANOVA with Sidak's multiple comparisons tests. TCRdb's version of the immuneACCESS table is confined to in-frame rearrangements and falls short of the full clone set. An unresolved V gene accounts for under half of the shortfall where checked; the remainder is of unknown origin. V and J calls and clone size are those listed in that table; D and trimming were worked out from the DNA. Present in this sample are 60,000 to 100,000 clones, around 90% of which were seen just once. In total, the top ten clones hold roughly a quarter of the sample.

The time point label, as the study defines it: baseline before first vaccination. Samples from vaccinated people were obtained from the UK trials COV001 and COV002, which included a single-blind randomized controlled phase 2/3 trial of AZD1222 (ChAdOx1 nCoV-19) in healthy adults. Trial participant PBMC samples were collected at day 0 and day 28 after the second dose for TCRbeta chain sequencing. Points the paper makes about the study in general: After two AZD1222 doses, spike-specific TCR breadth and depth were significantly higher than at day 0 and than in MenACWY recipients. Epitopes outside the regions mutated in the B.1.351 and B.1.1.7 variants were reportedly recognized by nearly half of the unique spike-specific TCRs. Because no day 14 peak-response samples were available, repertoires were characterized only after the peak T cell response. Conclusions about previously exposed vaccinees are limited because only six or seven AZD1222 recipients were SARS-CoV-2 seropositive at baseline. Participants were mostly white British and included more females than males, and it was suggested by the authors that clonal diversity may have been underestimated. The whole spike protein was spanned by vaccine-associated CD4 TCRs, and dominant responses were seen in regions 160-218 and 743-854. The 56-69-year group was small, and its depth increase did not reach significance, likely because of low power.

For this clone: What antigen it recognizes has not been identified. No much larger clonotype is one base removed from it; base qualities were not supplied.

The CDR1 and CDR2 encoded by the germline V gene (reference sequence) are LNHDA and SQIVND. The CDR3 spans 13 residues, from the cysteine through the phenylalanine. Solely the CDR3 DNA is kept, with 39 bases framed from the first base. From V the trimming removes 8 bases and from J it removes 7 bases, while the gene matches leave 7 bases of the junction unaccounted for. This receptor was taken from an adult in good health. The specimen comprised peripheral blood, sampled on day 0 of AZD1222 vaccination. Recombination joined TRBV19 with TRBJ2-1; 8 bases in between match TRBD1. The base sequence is TGTGCCAGTCAACAGGGGGTAATGAATGAGCAGTTCTTC. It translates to CASQQGVMNEQFF. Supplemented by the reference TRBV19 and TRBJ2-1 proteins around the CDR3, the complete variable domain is DGGITQSPKYLFRKEGQNVTLSCEQNLNHDAMYWYRQDPGQGLRLIYYSQIVNDFQKGDIAEGYSVSREKKESFPLTVTSAQKNPTAFYLCASQQGVMNEQFFGPGTRLTVL.